This entry describes one T cell receptor (beta chain). As yet, its antigen is unknown. The sample comes from a study of T cell responses to AZD1222 COVID-19 vaccine. Using immunoSEQ multiplex PCR, the repertoire was profiled, and TCRdb retains in-frame clones only, with some absent. Of some 81,000 clones in the sample, around 84% were seen once. Study findings and constraints: In a largely white British group with more females than males, clonal diversity was possibly underestimated.

Germline CDR1 and CDR2: MNHEY and SVGAGI. Between the trimmed V and J ends, which lost 8 bases and 2 bases, there was a span of 13 bases. The CDR3 extends over 13 amino acids. The receptor's source is an adult who received the AZD1222 COVID-19 vaccine. The sequencing here drew on peripheral blood, taken 28 days after the second AZD1222 dose. The rearrangement links TRBV6-5 to TRBJ2-7; D is ambiguous. The CDR3 DNA is TGTGCCAGCCCCCGGACGGTAACCTACGAGCAGTACTTC. This gives the protein CASPRTVTYEQYF.